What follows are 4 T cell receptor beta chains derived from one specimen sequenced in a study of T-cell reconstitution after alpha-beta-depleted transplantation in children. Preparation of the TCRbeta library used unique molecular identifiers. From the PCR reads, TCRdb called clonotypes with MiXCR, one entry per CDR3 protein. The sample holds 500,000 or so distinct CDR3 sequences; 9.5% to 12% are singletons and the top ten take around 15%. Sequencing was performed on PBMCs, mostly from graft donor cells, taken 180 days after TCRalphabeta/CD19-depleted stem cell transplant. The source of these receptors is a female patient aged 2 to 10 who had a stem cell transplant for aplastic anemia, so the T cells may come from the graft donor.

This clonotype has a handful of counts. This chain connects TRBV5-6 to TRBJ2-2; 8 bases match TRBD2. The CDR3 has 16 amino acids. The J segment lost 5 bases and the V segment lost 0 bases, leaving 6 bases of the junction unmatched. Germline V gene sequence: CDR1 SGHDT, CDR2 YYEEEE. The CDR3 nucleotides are TGTGCCAGCAGCTTGGCGGGACTAGTTTTAACCGGGGAGCTGTTTTTT. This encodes CASSLAGLVLTGELFF.

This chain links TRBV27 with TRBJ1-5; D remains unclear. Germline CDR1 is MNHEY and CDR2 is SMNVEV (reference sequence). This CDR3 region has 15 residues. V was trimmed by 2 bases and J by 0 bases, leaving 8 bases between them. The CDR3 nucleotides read TGTGCCAGCAGTTTACAGGACCATAGCAATCAGCCCCAGCATTTT. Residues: CASSLQDHSNQPQHF.

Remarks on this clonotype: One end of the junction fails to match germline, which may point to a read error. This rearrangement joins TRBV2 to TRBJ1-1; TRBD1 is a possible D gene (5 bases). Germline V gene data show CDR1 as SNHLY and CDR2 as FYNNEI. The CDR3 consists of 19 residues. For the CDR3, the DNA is TGTACCAGCAGTCTCAACCCAACTCGGGGACCTATCGGTGACACTGAAGCTTTCTTT. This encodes CTSSLNPTRGPIGDTEAFF.

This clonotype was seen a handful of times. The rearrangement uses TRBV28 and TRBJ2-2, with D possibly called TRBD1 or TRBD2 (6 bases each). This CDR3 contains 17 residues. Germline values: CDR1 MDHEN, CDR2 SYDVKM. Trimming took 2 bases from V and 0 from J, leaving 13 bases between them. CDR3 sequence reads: CASSLLRGDPNTGELFF. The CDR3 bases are TGTGCCAGCAGTTTACTTAGGGGGGACCCGAACACCGGGGAGCTGTTTTTT.